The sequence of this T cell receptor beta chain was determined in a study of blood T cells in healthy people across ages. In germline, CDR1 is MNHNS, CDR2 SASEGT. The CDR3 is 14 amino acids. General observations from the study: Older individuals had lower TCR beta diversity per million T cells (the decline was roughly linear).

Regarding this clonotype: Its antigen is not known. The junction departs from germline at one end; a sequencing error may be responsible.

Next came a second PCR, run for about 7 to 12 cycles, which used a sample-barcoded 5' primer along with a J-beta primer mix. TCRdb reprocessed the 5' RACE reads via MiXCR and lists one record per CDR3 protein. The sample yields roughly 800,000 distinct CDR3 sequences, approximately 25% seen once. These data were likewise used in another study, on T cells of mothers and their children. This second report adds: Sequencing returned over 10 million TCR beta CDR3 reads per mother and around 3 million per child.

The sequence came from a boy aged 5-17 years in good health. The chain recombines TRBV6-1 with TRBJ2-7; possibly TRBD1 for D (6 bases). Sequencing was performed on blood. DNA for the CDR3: TGTGCCAGCAGTGACAGGGGACGGACCTACGGGCAGTACTTC. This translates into CASSDRGRTYGQYF.